This T cell receptor beta chain derives from a study of identical twins. CDR3 length: 11 residues. V lost 6 bases and J lost 5, with 4 bases in between. CDR1 is MDHEN, CDR2 SYDVKM, per germline. This clonotype was observed many times. TCRdb reprocessed the 5' RACE reads with MiXCR, giving one entry per CDR3 protein. The table has 500,000 to 700,000 distinct CDR3 sequences, 7.1% seen once; the top ten hold about 1.6%. The sample was also reused in another study, on yellow fever vaccine responses in identical twins.

The clonotype originates from a woman under 30 in good health. The genes are TRBV28 and TRBJ2-2, with no clear D. Source material: PBMCs. CDR3 region: CASSGTGELFF. The CDR3 DNA reads TGTGCCAGCAGCGGGACCGGGGAGCTGTTTTTT.